One sample yielded the 13 T cell receptor beta chains listed below, sequenced in a study of vaccination effects on CD4 cells after COVID-19. Viral peptide pool expansion of antigen-specific CD4+ T cells preceded sequencing in the ViraFEST assay. Isolation of CD4+ T cells took place after ten to eleven days of culture. According to the study, vaccine recipients showed no prior SARS-CoV-2 infection and negative nucleocapsid antibodies. These TCRs are of unknown antigen specificity. TCRdb keeps only in-frame clones here, not all; method: immunoSEQ multiplex PCR. The profile covers tens of thousands of clones, with 77% appearing a single time and 2.9% taken by the ten largest. The sequencing used CD4+ T cells from PBMCs cultured with HCoV-NL63 spike peptides, collected before COVID-19 vaccination. Every receptor here comes from a human donor who received a COVID-19 vaccine.

The chain couples TRBV5-4 to TRBJ2-7, with TRBD1 matching over 7 bases. J gave up 5 bases and V 0 bases, and 2 bases lay outside the gene matches. CDR3 size: 13 residues. The V gene's germline CDR1 is SGHNT and CDR2 YYREEE (reference sequence). CDR3: CASSLDRGNEQYV. The CDR3 DNA sequence: TGTGCCAGCAGCTTGGACAGGGGTAACGAGCAGTACGTC.

V and J are TRBV15 and TRBJ1-2; D uncertain. Trimming cost V 0 bases and J 0 bases, with 5 bases left between them. The CDR3 loop spans 14 amino acids. CDR1 and CDR2 from the germline V gene are LNHNV and YYDKDF (reference sequence). The CDR3 spells CATSRDTPNYGYTF. The CDR3 DNA reads TGTGCCACCAGCAGAGATACGCCTAACTATGGCTACACCTTC. The entire variable domain, with the rest obtained from reference TRBV15 and TRBJ1-2, is as follows: DAMVIQNPRYQVTQFGKPVTLSCSQTLNHNVMYWYQQKSSQAPKLLFHYYDKDFNNEADTPDNFQSRRPNTSFCFLDIRSPGLGDTAMYLCATSRDTPNYGYTFGSGTRLTVV.

The chain is built from TRBV7-2 and TRBJ2-3; 15 bases line up with TRBD2. The V gene end was trimmed by 2 bases and the J gene end by 4 bases; junction bases not matched to a gene: 4. The CDR3 contains 17 residues. Germline V gene lookup returns CDR1 SGHTA and CDR2 FQGNSA. CDR3 in amino acids: CASSLRTSGGAADTQYF. The CDR3 DNA sequence: TGTGCCAGCAGCTTAAGGACTAGCGGGGGGGCCGCAGATACGCAGTATTTT.

J is TRBJ2-3 and V is TRBV19; D may be TRBD2 (6 bases). CDR1 is LNHDA, CDR2 SQIVND, per germline (reference sequence). Deletions cut 6 bases from V and 2 bases from J, with 15 bases between. The CDR3 runs to 15 residues. Here the CDR3 DNA reads TGTGCCAGTAGAATGGGACTTCTGACCACAGATACGCAGTATTTT. This gives the protein CASRMGLLTTDTQYF.

The chain recombines TRBV7-8 with TRBJ1-2; 8 nucleotides line up with TRBD1. Germline CDR1 SGHVS, CDR2 FQNEAQ. The CDR3 has 14 residues. Losses at the gene ends were 5 bases for V and 7 bases for J; bases not matched to a gene: 9. Here the CDR3 DNA reads TGTGCCAGCAGCCCGGGACAGGTGCCTATTGGCTACACCTTC. Protein: CASSPGQVPIGYTF.

The chain has TRBV18 and TRBJ2-3; no definite D call. The CDR3 is 14 amino acids. Trimming removed 0 bases from V and 4 bases from J, with 8 bases in between. Per the germline V gene, CDR1 is KGHSH and CDR2 is LQKENI. The CDR3: CASSPPSEPDTQYF. DNA for the CDR3: TGTGCCAGCTCACCACCGAGTGAACCAGATACGCAGTATTTT.

This clone appeared a single time. The junction departs from germline at one end; a sequencing error may be responsible. The rearrangement joins TRBV6-4 to TRBJ2-3; D assignment may be TRBD1 or TRBD2 (6 bases each). The germline V gene encodes CDR1 MRHNA and CDR2 SNTAGT. CDR3 length: 10 amino acids. The CDR3 sequence is CASSEWGADF. DNA for the CDR3: TGTGCCAGCAGTGAATGGGGGGCGGATTTT.

This clone occurred once. The chain has TRBV6-5 and TRBJ1-2; a possible D gene is TRBD1 (5 bases). Trimming cost V 6 bases and J 6 bases, with 17 bases left between them. CDR3 size: 14 residues. Germline V gene sequence: CDR1 MNHEY, CDR2 SVGAGI. CDR3 loop: CASSRAGSSDGYTF. Written as DNA, the CDR3 is TGTGCCAGCAGCAGAGCAGGGTCGAGCGATGGCTACACCTTC.

This rearrangement joins TRBV5-4 to TRBJ2-5; weak D call: TRBD1 (6 bases). Looked up from germline, CDR1 is SGHNT and CDR2 is YYREEE (reference sequence). The CDR3 runs to 13 residues. V shed 2 bases and J shed 5 bases, with 10 bases lying between them. In nucleotides, the CDR3 is TGTGCCAGCAGCTTTGACAGGAGGGAGACCCAGTACTTC. As protein: CASSFDRRETQYF.

This rearrangement joins TRBV19 to TRBJ1-4, with D hard to call. V was cut by 5 bases and J by 0 bases, with 10 bases left in between. The CDR3 length is 15 residues. CDR1 and CDR2 (germline): LNHDA, SQIVND (reference sequence). Here the CDR3 DNA reads TGTGCCAGTAGTCCATACACCACAACTAATGAAAAACTGTTTTTT. This translates into CASSPYTTTNEKLFF.

The chain recombines TRBV29-1 with TRBJ2-7; 9 bases are a match to TRBD2. The CDR3 consists of 17 residues. J lost 0 bases, V lost 3 bases, and 12 bases had no gene match. Germline CDR1 reads SQVTM; CDR2 reads ANQGSEA. CDR3 loop: CSVDVSGGSPSSYEQYV. The CDR3 region has the DNA TGCAGCGTTGATGTTAGCGGGGGCTCTCCTAGCTCCTACGAGCAGTACGTC.

The chain combines TRBV6-5 with TRBJ2-3; D not resolved. The CDR3 loop spans 15 amino acids. Germline CDR1 MNHEY, CDR2 SVGAGI. V dropped 2 bases and J dropped 2 bases, with 11 bases sitting between them. CDR3 sequence reads: CASSYRAAPTDTQYF. The CDR3 nucleotides read TGTGCCAGCAGTTACAGGGCAGCCCCCACAGATACGCAGTATTTT.

The V call is TRBV5-1, the J call TRBJ2-7; 9 bases match TRBD1. The germline CDR1 and CDR2 sequences are SGHRS and YFSETQ. With V trimmed by 4 bases and J by 6 bases, 11 bases remained unmatched. CDR3 length: 15 amino acids. As DNA, the CDR3 is TGCGCCAGCAGCGCCGGGACAGGGTTTGGGGCCGAGCAGTACGTC. Its translation is CASSAGTGFGAEQYV.